This TCR beta chain derives from a study of blood T cells in healthy people across ages. A second PCR of about 7 to 12 cycles used a sample-barcoded 5' primer and a J-beta primer mix. TCRdb independently ran MiXCR on the 5' RACE reads; one entry per CDR3 protein. The table has approximately 1,700,000 distinct CDR3 sequences, 35% to 50% seen once; the top ten hold roughly 23%. CDR1 is GTSNPN and CDR2 is SVGIG in the germline V gene (reference sequence). V dropped 4 bases and J dropped 6 bases, with 13 bases sitting between them. CDR3 length equals 12 residues. This chain connects TRBV30 to TRBJ2-7, with no clear D. The clonotype originates from a human donor in good health. Sequenced material: blood. CDR3 in amino acids: CAWNRKLGEQYF. The CDR3 bases are TGTGCCTGGAATCGGAAGTTGGGCGAGCAGTACTTC.